A single TCR beta chain is shown here with its context. These data belong to a study of blood T cell repertoires in COVID-19. Study as a whole: Sites across the United States, Italy and Spain contributed samples from acute and convalescent COVID-19. Sources were T cells, B-cell-depleted T cells, or PBMCs; the material itself was cDNA or gDNA.

V dropped 5 bases and J dropped 3; count of bases not matched to a gene: 4. The CDR3 loop spans 13 amino acids. CDR1 and CDR2 (germline): MRHNA, SNTAGT. In the original analysis: By means of reference gene primer amplification, nucleated cell counts were estimated. Clones were sequenced by immunoSEQ multiplex PCR, and TCRdb holds only the in-frame ones, with some missing. The D gene and trimming were derived from the DNA, and the V and J assignments and clone size from that table. Here the sample spans some 260,000 clones, roughly 87% being singletons. The sample was peripheral blood. V usage is TRBV6-4 and J usage is TRBJ2-7; 7 positions agree with TRBD1. The TCR was taken from a young man with active or convalescent COVID-19. CDR3 coding DNA: TGTGCCAGCAGTTTCAGACAGGGCTACGAGCAGTACTTC. Translated: CASSFRQGYEQYF.